This TCR beta chain derives from a study of PD-1 blockade in mismatch repair-deficient tumors. The study's findings and limits: Tumor-resident clones, often absent from pretreatment blood, expanded after pembrolizumab and then contracted.

A remark on this clone: Its antigen is still unknown.

The TCR-sequenced patients were a few responders to pembrolizumab. Trimming cost V 8 bases and J 6 bases, with 14 bases left between them. CDR1 and CDR2 from the germline V gene are SQVTM and ANQGSEA. This CDR3 is built from 12 residues. Clones were sequenced by immunoSEQ multiplex PCR, and TCRdb holds only the in-frame ones, with some missing. The data contain more than 40,000 clones, approximately 84% of them singletons. This TCR was recovered from an adult with mismatch repair-deficient cancer. The input for sequencing was peripheral blood, taken around 19 weeks after starting pembrolizumab. V is TRBV29-1 and J is TRBJ2-1, with TRBD2 as a possible D gene (7 bases). In DNA form, the CDR3 reads TGCAGCATAGAGGGGGGGCGCAATGAGCAGTTCTTC. It codes for CSIEGGRNEQFF.